The entry below describes one T cell receptor (beta chain). What it binds is not known. Germline values: CDR1 SGHTA, CDR2 FQGNSA. V was pared by 0 bases and J by 0 bases, with 15 bases between. This CDR3 is 19 amino acids long. This entry comes from a study of post-analysis software for immune sequencing data. Study context: Courses of disease covered relapsing-remitting, secondary progressive and progressive-relapsing multiple sclerosis.

Points from the study as a whole: In patients, TRBV5-6, TRBV5-1 and TRBV20-1 belonged to five or six TRBV segments found more frequently than in controls.

TCR beta cDNA libraries included unique molecular identifiers. TCRdb re-derived calls from the PCR reads in MiXCR, one entry per CDR3 protein. The profile shows some 690,000 distinct CDR3 sequences, roughly three fifths of them singletons. Input material: blood. This TCR was sampled from a girl aged 2 to 10 with multiple sclerosis. V and J are TRBV7-2 and TRBJ1-6; a weak D match, TRBD1 (6 bases). The CDR3 region has the DNA TGTGCCAGCAGCTTAGCGATACGGACAGTTAGCTCCTATAATTCACCCCTCCACTTT. Translated: CASSLAIRTVSSYNSPLHF.